These 8 T cell receptor beta chains came from one sample sequenced in a study of OX40 agonist ivuxolimab in advanced cancers. Some clones are missing from TCRdb's copy, which holds only in-frame ones; the method was immunoSEQ multiplex PCR. The profile shows fewer than 50,000 clones, 82% of them singletons. The sequenced sample was CD4+ or CD8+ T cells sorted from blood, obtained in a trial of the OX40 agonist ivuxolimab. The receptor set was obtained from an adult with an advanced solid tumor such as melanoma, head and neck, liver or kidney cancer.

This clone has only one observation. The CDR3 here is CASSTTGPGNTIYF. CDR3 nucleotides: TGTGCCAGTAGCACGACAGGGCCAGGAAACACCATATATTTT. V gene TRBV19 combines with J gene TRBJ1-3; TRBD1 agrees at 7 bases. V lost 6 bases, J lost 4 bases, and 6 bases stayed unmatched. The CDR3 has 14 residues. From germline, CDR1 is LNHDA and CDR2 SQIVND (reference sequence).

V gene TRBV5-6 combines with J gene TRBJ2-3; the match to TRBD1 covers 7 bases. Looked up from germline, CDR1 is SGHDT and CDR2 is YYEEEE. The CDR3 covers 13 residues. The V gene end was trimmed by 4 bases and the J gene end by 4 bases; junction bases not matched to a gene: 3. This CDR3 is CASSPQGSDTQYF. The CDR3 bases are TGTGCCAGCAGCCCACAGGGGTCAGATACGCAGTATTTT.

This clone was seen a handful of times. The rearrangement uses TRBV10-1 and TRBJ1-3; D is ambiguous. This CDR3 contains 14 residues. Trimming took off 3 bases at V and 0 bases at J, with 6 bases between the two ends. Germline loops: CDR1 WNHNN, CDR2 SYGVQD (reference sequence). CDR3 nucleotide sequence: TGCGCCAGCAGTGACAGGAGCTCTGGAAACACCATATATTTT. Protein product: CASSDRSSGNTIYF.

The V call is TRBV6-5, the J call TRBJ2-1, with TRBD1 matching 7 bases. Germline V gene sequence: CDR1 MNHEY, CDR2 SVGAGI. The V segment lost 5 bases and the J segment 9 bases; nucleotides outside the gene matches: 13. The CDR3 sequence is 15 residues long. The CDR3 reads CASSDLRGPLGEQFF. In DNA, the CDR3 is TGTGCCAGCAGTGACTTGAGGGGGCCCCTGGGTGAGCAGTTCTTC.

The V and J genes are TRBV7-9 and TRBJ2-2, with D possibly matching TRBD2 (6 bases). Trimming pared 3 bases from V and 2 bases from J, leaving 10 bases between. The CDR3 totals 15 residues. Germline assignment: CDR1 SEHNR and CDR2 FQNEAQ (reference sequence). The CDR3 DNA follows: TGTGCCAGCAGCTTGGGACTGGATAACACCGGGGAGCTGTTTTTT. It is translated as CASSLGLDNTGELFF.

The gene calls are TRBV5-1 and TRBJ1-3; 7 bases are a match to TRBD1. Per germline, CDR1 SGHRS and CDR2 YFSETQ. The CDR3 has 14 amino acids. Unmatched junction bases numbered 2, after V lost 4 bases and J lost 1 base. The CDR3 DNA reads TGCGCCAGCAGCATACAGGGGTCTGGAAACACCATATATTTT. Protein sequence: CASSIQGSGNTIYF.

V and J are TRBV4-3 and TRBJ2-7, with 10 bases identical to TRBD2. After removal of 0 bases from V and 5 bases from J, the junction contained 10 bases not matched to a gene. This CDR3 comprises 17 residues. CDR1 is LGHNA, CDR2 YSLEER, per germline. DNA for the CDR3: TGCGCCAGCAGCCAAGATCCCCCTAGCGGGAGTTTCCACGAGCAGTACTTC. Translated, it gives CASSQDPPSGSFHEQYF.

The V gene is TRBV7-2, the J gene TRBJ1-6; 7 nucleotides line up with TRBD1. V was pared by 0 bases and J by 11 bases, with 7 bases of the junction left unmatched. The CDR3 totals 15 residues. Germline-derived CDR1 and CDR2 are SGHTA and FQGNSA. Here the CDR3 reads CASSLAQGGQTPLHF. The CDR3 DNA reads TGTGCCAGCAGCTTAGCGCAGGGGGGACAGACACCCCTCCACTTT. The full variable domain, in which reference TRBV7-2 and TRBJ1-6 provide the parts outside the CDR3, is GAGVSQSPSNKVTEKGKDVELRCDPISGHTALYWYRQSLGQGLEFLIYFQGNSAPDKSGLPSDRFSAERTGGSVSTLTIQRTQQEDSAVYLCASSLAQGGQTPLHFGNGTRLTVT.